Each of the 20 T cell receptor beta chains below was sequenced from the same sample in a study of vaccination effects on CD4 cells after COVID-19. Sequencing followed a ViraFEST assay step that expanded antigen-specific CD4+ T cells with viral peptide pools. Isolation of CD4+ T cells took place after nine to ten days of culture. Recipients of the vaccine had no prior SARS-CoV-2 infection and negative nucleocapsid antibodies. Antigens for these TCRs are unknown. Sequenced by immunoSEQ multiplex PCR; TCRdb stores in-frame clones only, minus some. Of roughly 41,000 clones in the sample, more than 65% are singletons; the top ten hold about 3.1%. This specimen consisted of CD4+ T cells from PBMCs cultured with HCoV-NL63 spike peptides, obtained before COVID-19 vaccination. All receptors derive from a human donor who received a COVID-19 vaccine.

The chain links TRBV19 to TRBJ1-2, with TRBD1 identical over 8 bases. The V gene end was trimmed by 5 bases and the J gene end by 3 bases; junction bases not matched to a gene: 8. CDR3 length: 15 amino acids. CDR1 and CDR2 from the germline V gene are LNHDA and SQIVND (reference sequence). CDR3 residues: CASSRDGQGDYGYTF. CDR3 coding DNA: TGTGCCAGTAGTCGCGATGGACAGGGAGACTATGGCTACACCTTC.

This clone appeared a single time. V usage is TRBV5-5 and J usage is TRBJ1-4; weak D call: TRBD1 (6 bases). Germline-derived CDR1 and CDR2 are SGHKS and YYEKEE (reference sequence). Deletions cut 4 bases from V and 6 bases from J, with 13 bases between. There are 14 residues in the CDR3. CDR3 sequence: CASSPQGRDEKLFF. CDR3 DNA: TGTGCCAGCAGCCCTCAGGGGAGAGATGAAAAACTGTTTTTT.

The chain combines TRBV6-5 with TRBJ2-7; 8 nucleotides match TRBD1. This CDR3 has 14 amino acids. The V gene end was trimmed by 7 bases and the J gene end by 0 bases; junction bases not matched to a gene: 5. CDR1 is MNHEY and CDR2 is SVGAGI in the germline V gene. CDR3 sequence reads: CASKDRETSYEQYV. As DNA, the CDR3 is TGTGCCAGCAAGGACAGGGAAACCTCCTACGAGCAGTACGTC.

The chain is built from TRBV27 and TRBJ1-2; possibly TRBD1 for D (6 bases). The germline CDR1 and CDR2 sequences are MNHEY and SMNVEV (reference sequence). The CDR3 covers 16 residues. V lost 5 bases and J 8 bases, leaving 24 bases between the germline ends. The CDR3 bases are TGTGCCAGCAGTGTGTCCCGGGACAAGGGCGTGTGGGGCTACACCTTC. This codes for CASSVSRDKGVWGYTF.

This rearrangement joins TRBV5-1 to TRBJ1-4, with 8 bases identical to TRBD1. V trimming: 4 bases; J trimming: 6 bases; junction bases outside the gene matches: 11. Looked up from germline, CDR1 is SGHRS and CDR2 is YFSETQ. This CDR3 is built from 16 residues. Here the CDR3 DNA reads TGCGCCAGCAGCCAAAACCGACAGGGGCGGGATGAAAAACTGTTTTTT. Protein sequence: CASSQNRQGRDEKLFF.

This CDR3 reads CASIRTRQDYGYTF. CDR3 DNA: TGCGCCAGCATAAGGACCCGGCAAGACTATGGCTACACCTTC. The chain has TRBV10-2 and TRBJ1-2; D unresolved. The germline V gene encodes CDR1 WSHSY and CDR2 SAAADI. Deletions cut 7 bases from V and 3 bases from J, with 15 bases between. There are 14 residues in the CDR3.

This sequence joins TRBV6-6 and TRBJ1-6; the D is unclear. Germline CDR1 reads MNHNY; CDR2 reads SVGAGI (reference sequence). The V gene lost 10 bases and the J gene lost 7 bases, with 11 bases spanning the gap. This CDR3 comprises 12 residues. For the CDR3, the DNA is TGTGCCACCCGTCGGTGGAATTCACCCCTCCACTTT. It yields the protein CATRRWNSPLHF.

J is TRBJ1-5 and V is TRBV6-5, with TRBD1 matching over 8 bases. Germline CDR1 and CDR2: MNHEY and SVGAGI. V gave up 5 bases and J gave up 4 bases; unmatched junction bases: 4. The CDR3 is made up of 14 amino acids. CDR3: CASSNGQGNQPQHF. CDR3 coding DNA: TGTGCCAGCAGTAACGGACAGGGTAATCAGCCCCAGCATTTT.

This chain joins TRBV2 and TRBJ2-5; TRBD1 matches 7 bases. Trimming at V came to 3 bases and at J to 3 bases, leaving 4 bases not matched to a gene. Looked up from germline, CDR1 is SNHLY and CDR2 is FYNNEI. This CDR3 has 14 residues. Here the CDR3 reads CASSDSGQKETQYF. CDR3 nucleotide sequence: TGTGCCAGCAGTGACTCGGGACAGAAAGAGACCCAGTACTTC.

The rearrangement links TRBV11-2 to TRBJ1-5; D perhaps matches TRBD1 (5 bases). Trimming pared 5 bases from V and 1 base from J, leaving 9 bases between. Germline V gene data show CDR1 as SGHAT and CDR2 as FQNNGV. The CDR3 length is 14 residues. DNA of the CDR3: TGTGCCAGCAGCCCGGGACGGAGCAATCAGCCCCAGCATTTT. Translation: CASSPGRSNQPQHF. Full variable domain (remainder filled in from reference TRBV11-2 and TRBJ1-5): EAGVAQSPRYKIIEKRQSVAFWCNPISGHATLYWYQQILGQGPKLLIQFQNNGVVDDSQLPKDRFSAERLKGVDSTLKIQPAKLEDSAVYLCASSPGRSNQPQHFGDGTRLSIL.

The V call is TRBV19, the J call TRBJ2-7, with D possibly being TRBD1 (6 bases). V dropped 7 bases and J dropped 2 bases, with 18 bases sitting between them. The CDR3 runs 15 residues. CDR1 is LNHDA and CDR2 is SQIVND in the germline V gene (reference sequence). CDR3 nucleotide sequence: TGTGCCAGTATCTGGACGCAGGGGCCACCCTACGAGCAGTACGTC. Amino acids: CASIWTQGPPYEQYV.

The chain combines TRBV7-3 with TRBJ2-1; 7 bases fit TRBD1. CDR1 and CDR2 (germline): SGHTA, FQGTGA. J lost 8 bases, V lost 5 bases, and 9 bases had no gene match. The CDR3 is 14 residues long. The chain's CDR3 is CASSRSGQVDEQFF. The CDR3 DNA follows: TGTGCCAGCAGCCGATCCGGACAGGTCGATGAGCAGTTCTTC.

The J gene is TRBJ1-2, the V gene TRBV9, with 7 positions matching TRBD1. Germline CDR1 and CDR2: SGDLS and YYNGEE. The CDR3 is made up of 13 amino acids. Trimming cost V 1 base and J 9 bases; bases outside gene matches: 6. In DNA, the CDR3 is TGTGCCAGCAGCGTACTCGACAGGGCTCGCTACACCTTC. Its protein product is CASSVLDRARYTF. The full variable domain, rest sourced from reference TRBV9 and TRBJ1-2, is DSGVTQTPKHLITATGQRVTLRCSPRSGDLSVYWYQQSLDQGLQFLIQYYNGEERAKGNILERFSAQQFPDLHSELNLSSLELGDSALYFCASSVLDRARYTFGSGTRLTVV.

This clone was seen just once. The chain has TRBV5-1 and TRBJ2-4; D gene unclear. Germline V CDR1 and CDR2: SGHRS, YFSETQ. The CDR3 covers 16 residues. V was trimmed by 0 bases and J by 1 base, leaving 11 bases between them. The DNA of the CDR3 is TGCGCCAGCAGCTTGGATAGGGCGACGGCCAAAAACATTCAGTACTTC. Translated: CASSLDRATAKNIQYF.

The chain uses TRBV25-1 and TRBJ2-3, with 9 bases fitting TRBD1. Germline V CDR1 and CDR2: MGHDK, SYGVNS. J gave up 0 bases and V 5 bases, and 3 bases lay outside the gene matches. This CDR3 is 15 amino acids long. The CDR3 region has the DNA TGTGCCAGCAGTCCACAGGGGGCTAGCACAGATACGCAGTATTTT. This codes for CASSPQGASTDTQYF. Looking up the rest from reference TRBV25-1 and TRBJ2-3 gives the full variable domain: EADIYQTPRYLVIGTGKKITLECSQTMGHDKMYWYQQDPGMELHLIHYSYGVNSTEKGDLSSESTVSRIRTEHFPLTLESARPSHTSQYLCASSPQGASTDTQYFGPGTRLTVL.

This clone has more than one count but fewer than ten. The V gene is TRBV3-1 (or the pseudogene TRBV3-2), the J gene TRBJ1-2; the D is unclear. V was cut by 0 bases and J by 1 base, with 6 bases left in between. The CDR3 spans 14 residues. Germline CDR1 is LGHDT and CDR2 is YNNKEL (reference sequence). The CDR3 loop reads CASSQEPLNYGYTF. The DNA for the CDR3 is TGTGCCAGCAGCCAAGAACCGCTTAACTATGGCTACACCTTC.

The chain carries TRBV4-2 and TRBJ2-3, with D tentatively TRBD2 (6 bases). Looked up from germline, CDR1 is LGHNA and CDR2 is YNFKEQ. The CDR3 is made up of 15 amino acids. The ends were cut back, 1 base at V and 3 bases at J, with 11 bases in the middle. CDR3 DNA sequence: TGTGCCAGCAGCCAAGTCGGGGGTGGAACAGATACGCAGTATTTT. This codes for CASSQVGGGTDTQYF.

The chain couples TRBV5-4 to TRBJ2-2; D is perhaps TRBD1 (6 bases). Germline V gene data show CDR1 as SGHNT and CDR2 as YYREEE (reference sequence). The CDR3 is made up of 14 amino acids. Deletions cut 4 bases from V and 0 bases from J, with 7 bases between. CDR3 loop: CASSQGTNTGELFF. The CDR3 coding sequence is TGTGCCAGCAGCCAGGGGACGAACACCGGGGAGCTGTTTTTT.

V and J are TRBV19 and TRBJ2-5, with 10 nucleotides matching TRBD1. The CDR3 spans 15 residues. Looked up from germline, CDR1 is LNHDA and CDR2 is SQIVND (reference sequence). The J segment lost 3 bases and the V segment lost 3 bases, leaving 4 bases of the junction unmatched. CDR3 in amino acids: CASSMVGTGEETQYF. CDR3 DNA: TGTGCCAGTAGTATGGTAGGGACAGGGGAAGAGACCCAGTACTTC.

The chain joins TRBV6-6 to TRBJ2-7; 14 bases agree with TRBD2. V trimming: 6 bases; J trimming: 6 bases; junction bases outside the gene matches: 7. The CDR3 runs 15 residues. Germline CDR1 and CDR2: MNHNY and SVGAGI (reference sequence). CDR3 nucleotide sequence: TGTGCCAGCAGCACCCAGACTAGCGGGGGGGCCGAGCAGTACGTC. This encodes CASSTQTSGGAEQYV.